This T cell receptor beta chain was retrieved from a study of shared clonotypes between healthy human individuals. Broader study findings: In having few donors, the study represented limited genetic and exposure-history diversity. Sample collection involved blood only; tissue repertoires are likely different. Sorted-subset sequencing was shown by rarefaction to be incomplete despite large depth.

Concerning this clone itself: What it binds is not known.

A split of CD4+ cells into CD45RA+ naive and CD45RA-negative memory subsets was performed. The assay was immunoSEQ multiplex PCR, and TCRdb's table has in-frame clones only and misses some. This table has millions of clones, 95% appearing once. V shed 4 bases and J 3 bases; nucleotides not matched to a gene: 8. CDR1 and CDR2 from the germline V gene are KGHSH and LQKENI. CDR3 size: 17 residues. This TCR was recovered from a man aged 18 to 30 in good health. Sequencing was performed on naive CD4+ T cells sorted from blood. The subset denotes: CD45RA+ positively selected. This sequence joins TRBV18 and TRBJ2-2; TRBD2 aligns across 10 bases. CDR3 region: CASSRRLAGVDTGELFF. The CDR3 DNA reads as TGTGCCAGCTCACGCCGTCTAGCGGGAGTAGACACCGGGGAGCTGTTTTTT.